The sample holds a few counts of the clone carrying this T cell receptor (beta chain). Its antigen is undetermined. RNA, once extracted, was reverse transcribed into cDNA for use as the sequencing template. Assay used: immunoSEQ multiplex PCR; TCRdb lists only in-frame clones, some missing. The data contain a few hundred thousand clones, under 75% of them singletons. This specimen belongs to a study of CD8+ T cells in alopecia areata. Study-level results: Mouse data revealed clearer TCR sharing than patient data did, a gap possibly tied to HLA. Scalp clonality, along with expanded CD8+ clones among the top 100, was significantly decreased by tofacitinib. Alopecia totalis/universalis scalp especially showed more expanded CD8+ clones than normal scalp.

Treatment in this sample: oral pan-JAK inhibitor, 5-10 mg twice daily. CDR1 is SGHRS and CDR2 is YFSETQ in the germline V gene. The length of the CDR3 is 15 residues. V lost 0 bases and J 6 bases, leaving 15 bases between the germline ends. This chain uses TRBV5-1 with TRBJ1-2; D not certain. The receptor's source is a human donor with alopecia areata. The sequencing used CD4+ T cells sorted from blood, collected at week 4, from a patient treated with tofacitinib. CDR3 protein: CASSLVPQDLDGYTF. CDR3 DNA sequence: TGCGCCAGCAGCTTGGTACCACAAGACCTGGATGGCTACACCTTC.